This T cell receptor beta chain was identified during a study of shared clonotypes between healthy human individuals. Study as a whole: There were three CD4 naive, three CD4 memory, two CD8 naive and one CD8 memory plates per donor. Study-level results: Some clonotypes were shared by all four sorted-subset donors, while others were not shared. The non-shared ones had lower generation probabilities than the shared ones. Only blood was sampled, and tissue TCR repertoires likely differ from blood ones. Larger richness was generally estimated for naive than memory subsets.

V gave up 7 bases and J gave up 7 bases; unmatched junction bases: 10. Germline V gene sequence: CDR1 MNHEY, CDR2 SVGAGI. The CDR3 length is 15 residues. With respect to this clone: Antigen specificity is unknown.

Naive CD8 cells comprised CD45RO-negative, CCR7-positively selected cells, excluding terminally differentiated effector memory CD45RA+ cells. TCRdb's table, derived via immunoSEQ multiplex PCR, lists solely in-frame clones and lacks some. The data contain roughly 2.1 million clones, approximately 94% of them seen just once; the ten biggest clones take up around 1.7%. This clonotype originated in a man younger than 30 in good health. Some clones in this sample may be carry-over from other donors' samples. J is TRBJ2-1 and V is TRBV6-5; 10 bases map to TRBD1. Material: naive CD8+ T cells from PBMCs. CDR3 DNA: TGTGCCAGCAAATTCGCGACAGGGGGCGGGAATGAGCAGTTCTTC. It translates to CASKFATGGGNEQFF.